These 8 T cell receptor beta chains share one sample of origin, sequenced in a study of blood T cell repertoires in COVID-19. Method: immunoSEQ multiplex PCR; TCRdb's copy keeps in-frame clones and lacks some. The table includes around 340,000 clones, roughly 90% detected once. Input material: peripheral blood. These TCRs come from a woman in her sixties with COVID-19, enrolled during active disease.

CDR3 DNA: TGTGCCAGCAGCGGACAGGGTCCTGGCTACACCTTC. This translates into CASSGQGPGYTF. The rearrangement links TRBV5-6 to TRBJ1-2, with 8 positions matching TRBD1. The ends lost 4 bases at V and 7 bases at J; junction bases unmatched: 3. The CDR3 spans 12 residues. The V gene's germline CDR1 is SGHDT and CDR2 YYEEEE.

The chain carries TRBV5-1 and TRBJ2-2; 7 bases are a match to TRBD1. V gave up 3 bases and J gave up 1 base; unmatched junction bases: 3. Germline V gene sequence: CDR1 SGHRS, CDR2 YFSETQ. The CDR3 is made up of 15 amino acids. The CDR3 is CASSSTGENTGELFF. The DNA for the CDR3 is TGCGCCAGCAGCTCAACAGGGGAGAACACCGGGGAGCTGTTTTTT.

As DNA, the CDR3 is TGTGCCAGCAATGGGAGCCGCCGGGAGGGCCAAGGCGAGACCCAGTACTTC. This translates into CASNGSRREGQGETQYF. The chain links TRBV6-4 to TRBJ2-5; 8 nucleotides align to TRBD2. The CDR3 has 17 amino acids. CDR1 is MRHNA, CDR2 SNTAGT, per germline. Trimming cost V 7 bases and J 5 bases; bases outside gene matches: 18.

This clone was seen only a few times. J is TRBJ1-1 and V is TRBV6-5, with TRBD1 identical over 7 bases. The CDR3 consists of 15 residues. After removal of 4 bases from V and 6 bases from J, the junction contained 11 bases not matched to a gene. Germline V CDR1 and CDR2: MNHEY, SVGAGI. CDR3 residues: CASSFQTTGMAEAFF. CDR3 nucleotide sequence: TGTGCCAGCAGTTTCCAAACGACAGGGATGGCTGAAGCTTTCTTT.

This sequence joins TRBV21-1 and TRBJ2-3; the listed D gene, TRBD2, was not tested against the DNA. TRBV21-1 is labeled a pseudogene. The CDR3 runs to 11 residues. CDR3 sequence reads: CASSVGEGQYF. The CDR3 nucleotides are TGTGCCAGCAGCGTCGGGGAGGGGCAGTATTTT.

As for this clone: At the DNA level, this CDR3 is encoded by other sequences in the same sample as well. The CDR3 nucleotides read TGTGCCAGTAGTATAGATCTTCCTCCGGGTGGCTACACCTTC. As protein: CASSIDLPPGGYTF. The rearrangement links TRBV19 to TRBJ1-2, with D unresolved. V was clipped by 0 bases and J by 7 bases, with 12 bases between them. This CDR3 has 14 amino acids. In germline, CDR1 is LNHDA, CDR2 SQIVND (reference sequence).

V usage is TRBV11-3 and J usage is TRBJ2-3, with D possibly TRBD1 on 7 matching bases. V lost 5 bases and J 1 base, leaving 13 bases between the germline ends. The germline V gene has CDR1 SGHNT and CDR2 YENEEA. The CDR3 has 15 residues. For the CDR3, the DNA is TGTGCCAGCAGCCAGGGGGTAGCGGGCACAGATACGCAGTATTTT. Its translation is CASSQGVAGTDTQYF.

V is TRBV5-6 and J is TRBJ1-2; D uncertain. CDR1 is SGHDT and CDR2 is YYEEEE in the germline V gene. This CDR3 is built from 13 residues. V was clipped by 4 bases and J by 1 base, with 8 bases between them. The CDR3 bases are TGTGCCAGCAGCCCCGGAGGTAACTATGGCTACACCTTC. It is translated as CASSPGGNYGYTF.